This paragraph covers one T cell receptor beta chain sequence. The CDR3 has 15 amino acids. With 2 bases removed from V and 1 base from J, the gap between germline ends came to 10 bases. Germline V CDR1 and CDR2: SGHDT, YYEEEE. The data derive from a study of blood T cell repertoires in COVID-19. At the level of the study: Samples came from the United States, Italy and Spain, spanning acute and convalescent COVID-19. The analysed material was cDNA or gDNA that came from T cells, B-cell-depleted T cells, or PBMCs.

TCRdb keeps only in-frame clones here, not all; method: immunoSEQ multiplex PCR. The data contain 290,000 or so clones, over 75% of them singletons. Sequencing was carried out using peripheral blood. The TCR comes from a man in his forties or fifties with active or convalescent COVID-19. The chain couples TRBV5-6 to TRBJ1-5, with a weak D call TRBD1 (5 bases). The CDR3 bases are TGTGCCAGCAGCTTCGGGGGTACAAGCAATCAGCCCCAGCATTTT. Its translation: CASSFGGTSNQPQHF.